This T cell receptor beta chain was captured by sequencing in a study of T cell responses to AZD1222 COVID-19 vaccine. Only in-frame clones appear in the TCRdb table, and some are missing; sequencing was by immunoSEQ multiplex PCR. The sample lists 150,000 to 160,000 clones; about nine tenths were seen once. Trimming removed 6 bases from V and 4 bases from J, with 24 bases in between. In germline, CDR1 is SQVTM, CDR2 ANQGSEA. The CDR3 runs to 16 residues. This TCR came from an adult in good health. Sample: peripheral blood, taken on day 0 of AZD1222 vaccination. The gene calls are TRBV29-1 and TRBJ1-2, with TRBD1 as a possible D gene (6 bases). CDR3 in amino acids: CSVGRDTYPGAYGYTF. CDR3 coding DNA: TGCAGCGTCGGCCGGGACACGTATCCAGGGGCCTATGGCTACACCTTC.